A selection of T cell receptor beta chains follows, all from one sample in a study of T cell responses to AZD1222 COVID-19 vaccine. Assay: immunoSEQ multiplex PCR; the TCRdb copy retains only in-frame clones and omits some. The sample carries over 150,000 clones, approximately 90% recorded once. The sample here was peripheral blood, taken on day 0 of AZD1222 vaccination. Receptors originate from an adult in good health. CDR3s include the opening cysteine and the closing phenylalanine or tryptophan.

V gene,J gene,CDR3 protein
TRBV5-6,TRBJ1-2,CASSVAGRQAIF
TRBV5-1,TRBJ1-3,CASSFWGGLQGNTIYF
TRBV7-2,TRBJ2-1,CASSLAGLAGGSSYNEQFF
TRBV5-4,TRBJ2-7,CASSLGTGEGEQYF
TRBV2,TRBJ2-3,CASRGAGVRTDTQYF
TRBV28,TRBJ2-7,CASSLGQGGSHEQYF
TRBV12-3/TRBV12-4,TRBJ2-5,CASTPGEGTQYF
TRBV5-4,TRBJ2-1,CASSLRLAGYNEQFF
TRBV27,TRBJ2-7,CASSLFPAMGSYEQYF
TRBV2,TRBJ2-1,CASSEGIGVSSYNEQFF
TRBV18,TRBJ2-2,CASSHRPSGENTGELFF
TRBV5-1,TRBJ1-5,CASSLAEGQPQHF
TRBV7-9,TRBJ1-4,CASSVSWDRFSTNEKLFF
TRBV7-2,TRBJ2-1,CASSLEGRQTNEQFF
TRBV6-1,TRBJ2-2,CASSELGQGIVNTGELFF
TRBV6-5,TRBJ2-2,CASYGRGGGELFF
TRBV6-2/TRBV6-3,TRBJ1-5,CASSYSGKGVPPQHF
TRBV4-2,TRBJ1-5,CASSQGGGQGANSNQPQHF
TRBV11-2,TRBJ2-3,CASSLGRYSGGLADTQYF
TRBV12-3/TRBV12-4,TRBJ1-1,CASRWTGGNEAFF
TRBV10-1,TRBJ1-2,CASSESGVGNGYTF
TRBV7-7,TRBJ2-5,CASSPTSAGGRETQYF
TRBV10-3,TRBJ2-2,CAITREGLLGGELFF
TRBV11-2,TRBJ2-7,CASSTTGVGPYEQYF
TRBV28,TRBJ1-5,CASSFEGRGGNQPQHF
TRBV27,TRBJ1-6,CASRYGTGVNSPLHF
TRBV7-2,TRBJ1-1,CASSLDRPTEAFF